The 19 T cell receptor beta chains reported below all come from one sample, sequenced in a study of cytomegalovirus exposure and HLA in healthy donors. The PCR used 60 Vbeta and 13 Jbeta primers. Sequencing was performed with immunoSEQ multiplex PCR; in TCRdb, only in-frame clones are kept and a portion is missing. Among around 170,000 clones, approximately 80% were seen once, and the ten largest hold over 2%. Sequenced sample: PBMCs. Receptor source: a man aged 55-75 years in good health and CMV-seronegative.

This chain links TRBV5-4 with TRBJ2-7; TRBD1 matches 9 bases. Germline assignment: CDR1 SGHNT and CDR2 YYREEE (reference sequence). V lost 5 bases, J lost 2 bases, and 8 bases stayed unmatched. The length of the CDR3 is 15 residues. CDR3 in DNA: TGTGCCAGCAGTCTAACAGGGGGCCCGACCTACGAGCAGTACTTC. Protein product: CASSLTGGPTYEQYF.

This clone occurred a few times. V is TRBV5-1 and J is TRBJ2-1; D remains ambiguous. Germline assignment: CDR1 SGHRS and CDR2 YFSETQ. There are 13 residues in the CDR3. Trimming left V 0 bases short and J 7 bases short, with 8 bases between. Here the CDR3 reads CASSLEPENEQFF. CDR3 bases: TGCGCCAGCAGCTTGGAACCGGAGAATGAGCAGTTCTTC. Complete variable domain (other parts from reference TRBV5-1 and TRBJ2-1): KAGVTQTPRYLIKTRGQQVTLSCSPISGHRSVSWYQQTPGQGLQFLFEYFSETQRNKGNFPGRFSGRQFSNSRSEMNVSTLELGDSALYLCASSLEPENEQFFGPGTRLTVL.

J is TRBJ1-2 and V is TRBV9; the match to TRBD1 covers 7 bases. Germline lookup yields CDR1 SGDLS and CDR2 YYNGEE. V trimming: 7 bases; J trimming: 8 bases; junction bases outside the gene matches: 14. The length of the CDR3 is 14 residues. CDR3: CASRQSENRGGYTF. DNA of the CDR3: TGTGCCAGCCGACAGTCGGAAAACAGGGGAGGCTACACCTTC.

V and J are TRBV10-2 and TRBJ2-1; tentatively, D is TRBD1 (6 bases). V gave up 4 bases and J gave up 0 bases, with 13 bases separating them. This CDR3 region has 16 residues. CDR1 WSHSY and CDR2 SAAADI come from the germline V gene. The CDR3 coding sequence is TGCGCCAGCAGTGGGGGCACAGGGAGCTCCTACAATGAGCAGTTCTTC. It codes for CASSGGTGSSYNEQFF.

V and J are TRBV6-5 and TRBJ2-2; tentatively, D is TRBD1 (6 bases). CDR1 is MNHEY and CDR2 is SVGAGI in the germline V gene. Trimming removed 2 bases at V and 1 base at J, with 8 bases between. The length of the CDR3 is 15 residues. The CDR3 region is CASSYGTLNTGELFF. CDR3 nucleotides: TGTGCCAGCAGTTACGGGACATTGAACACCGGGGAGCTGTTTTTT.

The V call is TRBV19, the J call TRBJ2-7; unclear D gene. Germline V gives CDR1 LNHDA, CDR2 SQIVND (reference sequence). V lost 6 bases and J 3 bases, leaving 12 bases between the germline ends. The CDR3 is made up of 13 amino acids. The CDR3 nucleotides read TGTGCCAGTAGCGTGTCGAGAAGCTACGAGCAGTACTTC. This codes for CASSVSRSYEQYF.

This clone turned up a few times. The rearrangement uses TRBV5-1 and TRBJ2-7; weak D call: TRBD2 (5 bases). Germline CDR1 reads SGHRS; CDR2 reads YFSETQ. This CDR3 contains 14 residues. The V end was cut by 0 bases, the J end by 6 bases, with 13 bases between. The CDR3: CASSLGAGSGEQYF. CDR3 DNA: TGCGCCAGCAGCTTGGGGGCCGGAAGCGGCGAGCAGTACTTC.

The chain couples TRBV5-1 to TRBJ2-7; 7 nucleotides line up with TRBD1. Germline assignment: CDR1 SGHRS and CDR2 YFSETQ. The CDR3 contains 15 residues. V lost 0 bases and J lost 2; bases outside the gene matches: 5. The CDR3 sequence: CASSLEGGRPYEQYF. The CDR3 DNA reads as TGCGCCAGCAGCTTGGAAGGGGGCCGCCCCTACGAGCAGTACTTC. Based on the CDR3 plus reference TRBV5-1 and TRBJ2-7, the full variable domain is KAGVTQTPRYLIKTRGQQVTLSCSPISGHRSVSWYQQTPGQGLQFLFEYFSETQRNKGNFPGRFSGRQFSNSRSEMNVSTLELGDSALYLCASSLEGGRPYEQYFGPGTRLTVT.

This clone occurred a few times. This chain joins TRBV12-2 and TRBJ1-2. TRBV12-2 is a pseudogene segment. The CDR3 contains 18 residues. CDR3 sequence reads: CASRFGGPPYSPRYGYTF. The CDR3 DNA is TGTGCAAGTCGCTTCGGAGGGCCTCCCTATTCTCCTCGCTATGGCTACACCTTC.

This chain uses TRBV6-1 with TRBJ1-3; 7 bases are shared with TRBD1. The CDR3 has 15 amino acids. Per the germline V gene, CDR1 is MNHNS and CDR2 is SASEGT. Trimming took 4 bases from V and 4 from J; bases not matched to a gene: 7. The CDR3: CASSGGDSSGNTIYF. For the CDR3, the DNA is TGTGCCAGCAGTGGGGGGGACAGTTCAGGAAACACCATATATTTT.

The chain has TRBV19 and TRBJ1-5; possible D gene TRBD1, 6 bases. The CDR3 runs to 14 residues. V dropped 3 bases and J dropped 5 bases, with 11 bases sitting between them. Germline loops: CDR1 LNHDA, CDR2 SQIVND (reference sequence). The CDR3 spells CASSIRQAYQPQHF. The CDR3 coding sequence is TGTGCCAGTAGTATTCGACAGGCATATCAGCCCCAGCATTTT.

This chain links TRBV19 with TRBJ1-5; D possibly corresponds to TRBD1 (6 bases). Trimming took 7 bases from V and 2 from J, leaving 12 bases between them. Germline loops: CDR1 LNHDA, CDR2 SQIVND (reference sequence). The CDR3 covers 14 residues. CDR3 sequence: CASTQGNGNQPQHF. CDR3 nucleotides: TGTGCCAGTACACAGGGAAATGGCAATCAGCCCCAGCATTTT.

The chain joins TRBV18 to TRBJ2-7; 7 bases map to TRBD1. Germline CDR1 is KGHSH and CDR2 is LQKENI. V lost 1 base, J lost 4 bases, and 4 bases stayed unmatched. This CDR3 spans 14 amino acids. Here the CDR3 reads CASSPQGATYEQYF. The CDR3 region has the DNA TGTGCCAGCTCACCACAGGGGGCAACGTACGAGCAGTACTTC.

The rearrangement links TRBV7-3 to TRBJ2-1, with 9 positions matching TRBD2. The length of the CDR3 is 15 residues. J gave up 7 bases and V 4 bases, and 8 bases lay outside the gene matches. Germline CDR1 SGHTA, CDR2 FQGTGA. The CDR3 here is CASSSPSGIGNEQFF. The CDR3 DNA is TGTGCCAGCAGCTCCCCTAGCGGGATCGGGAATGAGCAGTTCTTC. The full variable domain, completed using reference TRBV7-3 and TRBJ2-1, is GAGVSQTPSNKVTEKGKYVELRCDPISGHTALYWYRQSLGQGPEFLIYFQGTGAADDSGLPNDRFFAVRPEGSVSTLKIQRTERGDSAVYLCASSSPSGIGNEQFFGPGTRLTVL.

CDR3 sequence reads: CASSLGSEPYEQYF. The CDR3 DNA sequence: TGTGCCAGCAGCTTAGGTTCTGAGCCCTACGAGCAGTACTTC. This chain connects TRBV7-9 to TRBJ2-5; no definite D call. The J call could be wrong; TRBJ2-7 is a better fit for the DNA end. Germline values: CDR1 SEHNR, CDR2 FQNEAQ (reference sequence). CDR3 length: 14 residues.

The chain combines TRBV6-1 with TRBJ2-1, with 8 bases matching TRBD2. CDR3 size: 16 residues. The V segment lost 4 bases and the J segment 2 bases; nucleotides outside the gene matches: 7. Germline V gene sequence: CDR1 MNHNS, CDR2 SASEGT. CDR3 bases: TGTGCCAGCAGTGCCCGACTAGCGCCCCCCTACAATGAGCAGTTCTTC. It yields the protein CASSARLAPPYNEQFF.

Here the CDR3 DNA reads TGTGCCAGCAGCTTGCAGGGCACGAACACCGGGGAGCTGTTTTTT. It specifies CASSLQGTNTGELFF. The chain recombines TRBV5-4 with TRBJ2-2, with D tentatively TRBD1 (5 bases). The CDR3 spans 15 residues. The germline V gene has CDR1 SGHNT and CDR2 YYREEE (reference sequence). Trimming stripped 1 base from V and 0 bases from J, with 7 bases between.

Only a few counts were recorded for this clone. The chain employs TRBV11-2 and TRBJ1-1, with D maybe TRBD1 (5 bases). Trimming removed 2 bases from V and 1 base from J, with 11 bases in between. This CDR3 contains 15 residues. CDR1 SGHAT and CDR2 FQNNGV come from the germline V gene. CDR3 residues: CASSLMGGRNTEAFF. CDR3 DNA: TGTGCCAGCAGCTTAATGGGGGGACGGAACACTGAAGCTTTCTTT.

The chain couples TRBV2 to TRBJ2-2; TRBD2 matches 11 bases. The ends lost 4 bases at V and 3 bases at J; junction bases unmatched: 13. The V gene's germline CDR1 is SNHLY and CDR2 FYNNEI. The CDR3 sequence is 19 residues long. CDR3 amino acids: CASSVSHTSGSIYTGELFF. The CDR3, as DNA: TGTGCCAGCAGTGTATCCCATACTAGCGGGAGTATCTACACCGGGGAGCTGTTTTTT.